These 26 T cell receptor beta chains were all obtained from the same sample, sequenced in a study of CD8 T cells in Susac syndrome. With random hexamers, roughly 0.45 to 1 ug RNA was reverse transcribed. TCRdb analysed the immunoSEQ multiplex PCR reads with MiXCR anew, one entry per CDR3 protein. This table has about 71,000 distinct CDR3 sequences, 85% to 95% appearing once. The specimen sequenced was CD4+ T cells from PBMCs. These receptors originate from a human donor with Susac syndrome.

The chain recombines TRBV19 with TRBJ1-3; D not certain. The length of the CDR3 is 14 residues. Germline CDR1 and CDR2: LNHDA and SQIVND (reference sequence). V shed 7 bases and J shed 0 bases, with 10 bases lying between them. As DNA, the CDR3 is TGTGCCAGTAAATCGGTAGACTCTGGAAACACCATATATTTT. It translates to CASKSVDSGNTIYF.

This clonotype was counted between two and nine times. The chain has TRBV5-1 and TRBJ2-5, with 7 nucleotides matching TRBD2. The germline V gene has CDR1 SGHRS and CDR2 YFSETQ. Trimming cost V 4 bases and J 2 bases; bases outside gene matches: 11. The CDR3 consists of 16 residues. The CDR3 region is CASSGWSAGDQETQYF. CDR3 DNA: TGCGCCAGCAGCGGTTGGAGTGCGGGAGATCAAGAGACCCAGTACTTC. Looking up the rest from reference TRBV5-1 and TRBJ2-5 gives the full variable domain: KAGVTQTPRYLIKTRGQQVTLSCSPISGHRSVSWYQQTPGQGLQFLFEYFSETQRNKGNFPGRFSGRQFSNSRSEMNVSTLELGDSALYLCASSGWSAGDQETQYFGPGTRLLVL.

The rearrangement uses TRBV5-1 and TRBJ2-5, with D unclear. The V gene's germline CDR1 is SGHRS and CDR2 YFSETQ. This CDR3 spans 11 amino acids. V was trimmed by 2 bases and J by 3 bases, leaving 2 bases between them. CDR3 bases: TGCGCCAGCAGCTTTGAAGAGACCCAGTACTTC. It translates to CASSFEETQYF.

The rearrangement links TRBV7-9 to TRBJ2-2; 11 positions match TRBD2. After removal of 3 bases from V and 6 bases from J, the junction contained 0 bases not matched to a gene. The length of the CDR3 is 14 residues. Germline V gene lookup returns CDR1 SEHNR and CDR2 FQNEAQ (reference sequence). CDR3 in DNA: TGTGCCAGCAGCTTGGGACTAGCGGCCGGGGAGCTGTTTTTT. Residues: CASSLGLAAGELFF. Full variable domain (remainder filled in from reference TRBV7-9 and TRBJ2-2): DTGVSQNPRHKITKRGQNVTFRCDPISEHNRLYWYRQTLGQGPEFLTYFQNEAQLEKSRLLSDRFSAERPKGSFSTLEIQRTEQGDSAMYLCASSLGLAAGELFFGEGSRLTVL.

The CDR3 is CASGTNYGYTF. The CDR3 DNA follows: TGTGCCTCGGGGACTAACTATGGCTACACCTTC. The chain links TRBV12-3 or TRBV12-4 to TRBJ1-2; D not resolved. CDR3 length: 11 residues. The V end was cut by 11 bases, the J end by 0 bases, with 7 bases between.

This chain joins TRBV18 and TRBJ1-5, with a possible D match to TRBD1 (5 bases). The CDR3 loop spans 15 amino acids. The V end was cut by 1 base, the J end by 4 bases, with 11 bases between. In germline, CDR1 is KGHSH, CDR2 LQKENI. This chain's CDR3 is CASSPLGQTNQPQHF. The CDR3 DNA is TGTGCCAGCTCACCACTGGGGCAGACAAATCAGCCCCAGCATTTT.

The gene calls are TRBV3-1 and TRBJ2-7; TRBD2 agrees at 7 bases. V lost 1 base, J lost 3 bases, and 6 bases stayed unmatched. This CDR3 spans 15 amino acids. Germline CDR1 and CDR2: LGHDT and YNNKEL (reference sequence). CDR3 loop: CASSQGGGSSYEQYF. In DNA, the CDR3 is TGTGCCAGCAGCCAAGGGGGGGGATCAAGCTACGAGCAGTACTTC.

This clonotype was seen a handful of times. V gene TRBV6-6 combines with J gene TRBJ2-3; TRBD1 might be the D (6 bases). The CDR3 is 12 amino acids. Trimming removed 8 bases at V and 3 bases at J, with 9 bases between. Germline V gene sequence: CDR1 MNHNY, CDR2 SVGAGI (reference sequence). The CDR3 nucleotides are TGTGCCAGCCGGACAGATACAGATACGCAGTATTTT. Residues: CASRTDTDTQYF.

The chain couples TRBV3-1 to TRBJ2-5; D possibly corresponds to TRBD2 (6 bases). Trimming removed 6 bases from V and 9 bases from J, with 14 bases in between. Per the germline V gene, CDR1 is LGHDT and CDR2 is YNNKEL (reference sequence). The CDR3 is 12 residues long. The chain's CDR3 is CASRPWTGAQYF. For the CDR3, the DNA is TGTGCCAGCAGGCCTTGGACGGGGGCCCAGTACTTC.

This clonotype was observed a single time. The rearrangement links TRBV20-1 to TRBJ2-3, with D unclear. V lost 6 bases and J lost 4, with 17 bases in between. Per germline, CDR1 DFQATT and CDR2 SNEGSKA (reference sequence). The CDR3 totals 14 residues. CDR3 bases: TGCAGTGCAACCAGACCCGAGGACCCAGATACGCAGTATTTT. Translated: CSATRPEDPDTQYF.

The chain has TRBV28 and TRBJ1-5; D call uncertain. The CDR3 loop spans 14 amino acids. Germline CDR1 and CDR2: MDHEN and SYDVKM. V shed 5 bases and J shed 1 base, with 9 bases lying between them. The CDR3 spells CASSALRSNQPQHF. CDR3 coding DNA: TGTGCCAGCAGTGCCCTGCGGAGCAATCAGCCCCAGCATTTT.

The V and J genes are TRBV6-5 and TRBJ2-3, with TRBD2 matching 13 bases. J gave up 2 bases and V 7 bases, and 3 bases lay outside the gene matches. From germline, CDR1 is MNHEY and CDR2 SVGAGI. This CDR3 has 15 amino acids. As DNA, the CDR3 is TGTGCCAGCAAGGGACTAGCGGGAATCACAGATACGCAGTATTTT. Translating it yields CASKGLAGITDTQYF.

The chain carries TRBV3-1 and TRBJ2-7, with a tentative D call TRBD1 (5 bases). Trimming took 3 bases from V and 7 from J, leaving 10 bases between them. This CDR3 contains 12 residues. CDR1 is LGHDT, CDR2 YNNKEL, per germline (reference sequence). The CDR3 reads CASSHSGLEQYF. DNA for the CDR3: TGTGCCAGCAGCCACTCAGGGCTAGAGCAGTACTTC.

This sequence joins TRBV27 and TRBJ2-3; 7 bases are a match to TRBD2. In germline, CDR1 is MNHEY, CDR2 SMNVEV (reference sequence). V lost 7 bases, J lost 5 bases, and 9 bases stayed unmatched. The CDR3 extends over 14 amino acids. The CDR3 DNA is TGTGCCAGCACCCAGAGGTCTAGCGGAGATACGCAGTATTTT. This sequence encodes CASTQRSSGDTQYF.

V gene TRBV7-2 combines with J gene TRBJ1-6, with D hard to call. The CDR3 consists of 14 residues. V was trimmed by 6 bases and J by 4 bases, leaving 10 bases between them. Germline V lookup: CDR1 SGHTA, CDR2 FQGNSA. CDR3 sequence: CASSLQIYNSPLHF. The CDR3 region has the DNA TGTGCCAGCAGTTTACAGATTTATAATTCACCCCTCCACTTT.

The gene calls are TRBV19 and TRBJ2-1; D ambiguous. The CDR3 is 13 residues long. Germline V lookup: CDR1 LNHDA, CDR2 SQIVND (reference sequence). V was cut by 3 bases and J by 8 bases, with 11 bases left in between. The CDR3 nucleotides read TGTGCCAGTAGTATCAAGCCCCGGGATGAGCAGTTCTTC. This translates into CASSIKPRDEQFF.

The V and J genes are TRBV6-5 and TRBJ2-3; a possible D gene is TRBD1 (6 bases). The CDR3 consists of 15 residues. Germline loops: CDR1 MNHEY, CDR2 SVGAGI. V lost 4 bases to trimming and J lost 0 bases, with 11 bases between them. This CDR3 reads CASSFSGVSTDTQYF. The CDR3 nucleotides read TGTGCCAGCAGTTTCTCAGGGGTTAGCACAGATACGCAGTATTTT.

The rearrangement links TRBV10-2 to TRBJ1-6; 8 bases agree with TRBD1. The CDR3 runs to 15 residues. Trimming removed 0 bases from V and 10 bases from J; junction bases left unmatched: 5. Germline CDR1 WSHSY, CDR2 SAAADI. Written as DNA, the CDR3 is TGCGCCAGCAGTGAGTCGTACAGGGGGTCCTCACCCCTCCACTTT. Its protein product is CASSESYRGSSPLHF.

The rearrangement joins TRBV4-3 to TRBJ1-1; D possibly corresponds to TRBD1 (5 bases). Germline lookup yields CDR1 LGHNA and CDR2 YSLEER. Trimming removed 0 bases at V and 4 bases at J, with 9 bases between. This CDR3 contains 14 residues. The CDR3 DNA is TGCGCCAGCAGCCAAGATAGGGGTCGCACTGAAGCTTTCTTT. Translated: CASSQDRGRTEAFF.

This sequence joins TRBV21-1 and TRBJ1-6; the tabulated D call, TRBD1, remains unverified against the DNA. TRBV21-1 is listed as a pseudogene. The CDR3 totals 18 residues. The CDR3 here is CASSIDRGPNPSNSPLHF. The CDR3, as DNA: TGTGCCAGCAGCATTGACAGGGGGCCCAACCCCTCAAATTCACCCCTCCACTTT.

The V and J genes are TRBV20-1 and TRBJ1-2; a possible D gene is TRBD1 (6 bases). Germline V lookup: CDR1 DFQATT, CDR2 SNEGSKA (reference sequence). CDR3 length equals 13 residues. V gave up 6 bases and J gave up 4 bases, with 15 bases separating them. DNA for the CDR3: TGCAGTGCCGAATTAGGGGGTGGCTATGGCTACACCTTC. It codes for CSAELGGGYGYTF.

The chain has TRBV19 and TRBJ1-1, with D tentatively TRBD1 (5 bases). Trimming took off 1 base at V and 4 bases at J, with 10 bases between the two ends. Germline CDR1 and CDR2: LNHDA and SQIVND (reference sequence). The CDR3 spans 14 residues. CDR3 coding DNA: TGTGCCAGTAGTATAGGGGGCGGGAGCACTGAAGCTTTCTTT. This sequence encodes CASSIGGGSTEAFF.

CDR3 in DNA: TGTGCCAGCAGATCCCTCCGGGGCAAACTTAAACCCTCCTACGAGCAGTACTTC. Protein sequence: CASRSLRGKLKPSYEQYF. J is TRBJ2-7 and V is TRBV28, with D perhaps matching TRBD1 or TRBD2 (5 bases each). The CDR3 is made up of 18 amino acids. Germline assignment: CDR1 MDHEN and CDR2 SYDVKM. Trimming shortened V by 6 bases and J by 0 bases, and 24 bases separated the two germline ends.

The CDR3 region has the DNA TGTGCCAGCAGTTACTCGGGCAGGGCGGACATTCAGTACTTC. Its translation: CASSYSGRADIQYF. This chain connects TRBV6-6 to TRBJ2-4; TRBD1 is a possible D gene (5 bases). The V end lost 0 bases, the J end lost 8 bases, and 11 bases lay between the germline ends. There are 14 residues in the CDR3. Germline CDR1 MNHNY, CDR2 SVGAGI (reference sequence).

This sequence joins TRBV7-9 and TRBJ2-4; D tentatively fits TRBD1 or TRBD2 (5 bases each). V lost 1 base, J lost 5 bases, and 15 bases lay in between. Germline V gene data show CDR1 as SEHNR and CDR2 as FQNEAQ (reference sequence). The CDR3 covers 16 residues. The CDR3 is CASSLGGRKSQNIQYF. CDR3 sequence (DNA): TGTGCCAGCAGCTTAGGGGGACGAAAAAGCCAAAACATTCAGTACTTC.

V and J are TRBV3-1 and TRBJ2-7; TRBD2 matches 7 bases. The germline V gene has CDR1 LGHDT and CDR2 YNNKEL (reference sequence). This CDR3 comprises 14 residues. The junction had 5 bases not matched to a gene; V was cut back by 4 bases and J by 2 bases. CDR3 amino acids: CASSRRLAPYEQYF. CDR3 sequence (DNA): TGTGCCAGCAGCCGAAGACTAGCCCCCTACGAGCAGTACTTC.